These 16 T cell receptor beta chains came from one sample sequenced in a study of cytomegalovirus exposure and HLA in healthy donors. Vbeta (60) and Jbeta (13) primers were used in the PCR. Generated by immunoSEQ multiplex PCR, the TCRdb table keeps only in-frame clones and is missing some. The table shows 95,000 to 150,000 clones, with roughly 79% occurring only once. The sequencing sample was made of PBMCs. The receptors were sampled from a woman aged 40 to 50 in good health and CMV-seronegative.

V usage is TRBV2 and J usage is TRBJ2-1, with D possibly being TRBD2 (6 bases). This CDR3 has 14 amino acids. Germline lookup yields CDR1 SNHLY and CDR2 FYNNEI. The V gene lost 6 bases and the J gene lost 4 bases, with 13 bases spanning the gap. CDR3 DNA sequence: TGTGCCAGCAGGATGAACGGGGGTTACAATGAGCAGTTCTTC. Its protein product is CASRMNGGYNEQFF.

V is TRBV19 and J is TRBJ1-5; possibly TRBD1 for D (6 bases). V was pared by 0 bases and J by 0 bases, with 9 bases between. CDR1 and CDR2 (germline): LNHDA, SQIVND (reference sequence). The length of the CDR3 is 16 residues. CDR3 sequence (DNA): TGTGCCAGTAGTATAGATACAGGGTATAGCAATCAGCCCCAGCATTTT. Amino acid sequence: CASSIDTGYSNQPQHF.

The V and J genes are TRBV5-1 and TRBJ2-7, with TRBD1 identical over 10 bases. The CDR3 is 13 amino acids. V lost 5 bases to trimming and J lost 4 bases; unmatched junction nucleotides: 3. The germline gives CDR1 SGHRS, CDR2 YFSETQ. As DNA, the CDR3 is TGCGCCAGCAGGAGGGACAGGGGATACGAGCAGTACTTC. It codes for CASRRDRGYEQYF. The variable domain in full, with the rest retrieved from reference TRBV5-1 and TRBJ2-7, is KAGVTQTPRYLIKTRGQQVTLSCSPISGHRSVSWYQQTPGQGLQFLFEYFSETQRNKGNFPGRFSGRQFSNSRSEMNVSTLELGDSALYLCASRRDRGYEQYFGPGTRLTVT.

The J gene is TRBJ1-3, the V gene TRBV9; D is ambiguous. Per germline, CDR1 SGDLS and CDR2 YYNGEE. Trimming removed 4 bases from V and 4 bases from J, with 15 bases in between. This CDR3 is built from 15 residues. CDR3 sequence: CASSPGVQQGNTIYF. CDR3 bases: TGTGCCAGCAGCCCGGGAGTTCAACAAGGAAACACCATATATTTT.

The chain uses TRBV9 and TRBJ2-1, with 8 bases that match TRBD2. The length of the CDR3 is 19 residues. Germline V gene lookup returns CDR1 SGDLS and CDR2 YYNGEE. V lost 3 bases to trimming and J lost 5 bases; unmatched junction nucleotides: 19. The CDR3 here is CASSARGGGLGRQDNEQFF. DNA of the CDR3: TGTGCCAGCAGCGCTAGGGGAGGGGGACTAGGTCGTCAGGACAATGAGCAGTTCTTC.

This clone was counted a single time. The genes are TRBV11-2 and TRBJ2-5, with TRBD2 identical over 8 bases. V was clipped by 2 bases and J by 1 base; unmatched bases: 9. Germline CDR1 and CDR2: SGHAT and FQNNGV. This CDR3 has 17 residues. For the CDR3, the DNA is TGTGCCAGCAGCTTATTGGAGCGGGAGCCTTTCCAAGAGACCCAGTACTTC. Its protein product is CASSLLEREPFQETQYF. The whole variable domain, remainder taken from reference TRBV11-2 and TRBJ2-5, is EAGVAQSPRYKIIEKRQSVAFWCNPISGHATLYWYQQILGQGPKLLIQFQNNGVVDDSQLPKDRFSAERLKGVDSTLKIQPAKLEDSAVYLCASSLLEREPFQETQYFGPGTRLLVL.

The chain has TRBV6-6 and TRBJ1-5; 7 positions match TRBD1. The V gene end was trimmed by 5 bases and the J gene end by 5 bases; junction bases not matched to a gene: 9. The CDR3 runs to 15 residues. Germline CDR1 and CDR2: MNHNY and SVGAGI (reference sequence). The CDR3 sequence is CASSDAGQAHQPQHF. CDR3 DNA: TGTGCCAGCAGTGACGCCGGACAGGCCCATCAGCCCCAGCATTTT.

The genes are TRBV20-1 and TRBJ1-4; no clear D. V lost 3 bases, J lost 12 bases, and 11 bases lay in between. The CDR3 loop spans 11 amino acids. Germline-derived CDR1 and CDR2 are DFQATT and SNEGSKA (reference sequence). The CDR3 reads CSASLLRELFF. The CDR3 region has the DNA TGCAGTGCTAGCCTTCTCCGGGAACTGTTTTTT.

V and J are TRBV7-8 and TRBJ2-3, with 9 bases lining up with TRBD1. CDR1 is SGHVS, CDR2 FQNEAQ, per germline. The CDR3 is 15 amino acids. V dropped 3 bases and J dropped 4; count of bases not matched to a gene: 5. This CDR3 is CASSLGQGLADTQYF. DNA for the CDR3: TGTGCCAGCAGCTTGGGACAGGGCTTGGCAGATACGCAGTATTTT.

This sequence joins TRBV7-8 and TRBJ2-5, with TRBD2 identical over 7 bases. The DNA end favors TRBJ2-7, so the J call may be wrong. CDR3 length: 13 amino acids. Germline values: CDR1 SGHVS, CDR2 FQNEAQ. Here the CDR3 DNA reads TGTGCCAGCAGCGGAGGGACGGGAGGCGAGCAGTACTTC. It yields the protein CASSGGTGGEQYF.

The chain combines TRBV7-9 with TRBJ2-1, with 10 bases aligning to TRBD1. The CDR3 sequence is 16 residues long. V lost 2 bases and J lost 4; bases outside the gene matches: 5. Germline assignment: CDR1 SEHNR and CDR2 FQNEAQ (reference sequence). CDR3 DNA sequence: TGTGCCAGCAGCTTATGGGACAGGGGCCCTTACAATGAGCAGTTCTTC. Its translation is CASSLWDRGPYNEQFF.

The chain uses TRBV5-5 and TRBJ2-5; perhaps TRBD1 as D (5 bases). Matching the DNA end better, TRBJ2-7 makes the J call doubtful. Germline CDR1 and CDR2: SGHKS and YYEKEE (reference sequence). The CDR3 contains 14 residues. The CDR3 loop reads CASSWTGQRTEQYF. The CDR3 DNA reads TGTGCCAGCAGCTGGACCGGACAAAGGACCGAGCAGTACTTC.

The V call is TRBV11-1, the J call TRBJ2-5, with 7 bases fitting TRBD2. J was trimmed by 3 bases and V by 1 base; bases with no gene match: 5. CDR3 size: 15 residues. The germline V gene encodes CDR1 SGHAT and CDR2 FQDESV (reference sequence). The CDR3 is CASSLDGGGEETQYF. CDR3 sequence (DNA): TGTGCCAGCAGCTTAGACGGGGGAGGGGAAGAGACCCAGTACTTC.

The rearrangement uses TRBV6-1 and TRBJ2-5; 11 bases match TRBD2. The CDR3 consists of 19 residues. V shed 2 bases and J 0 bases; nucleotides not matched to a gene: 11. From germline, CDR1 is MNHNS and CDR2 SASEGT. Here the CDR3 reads CASSELGWLLAGDQETQYF. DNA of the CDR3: TGTGCCAGCAGTGAATTGGGTTGGTTACTAGCGGGGGACCAAGAGACCCAGTACTTC.

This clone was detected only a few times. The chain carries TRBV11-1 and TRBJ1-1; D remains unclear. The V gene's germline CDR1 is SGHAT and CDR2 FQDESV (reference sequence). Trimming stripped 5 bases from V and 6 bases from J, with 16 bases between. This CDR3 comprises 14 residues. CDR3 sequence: CASSLHWEAAEAFF. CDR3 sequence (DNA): TGTGCCAGCAGCCTACACTGGGAGGCGGCTGAAGCTTTCTTT.

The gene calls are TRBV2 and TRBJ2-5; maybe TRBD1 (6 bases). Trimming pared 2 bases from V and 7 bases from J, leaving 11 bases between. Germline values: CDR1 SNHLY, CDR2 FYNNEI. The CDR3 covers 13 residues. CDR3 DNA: TGTGCCAGCAGTGAAAGGGGGTTAGGGACCCAGTACTTC. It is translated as CASSERGLGTQYF.